Shown below are 29 T cell receptor beta chains from a single sample sequenced in a study of blood T cells in healthy people across ages. Through a sample-barcoded 5' primer and a J-beta primer mix, a second PCR was run for roughly 7 to 11 cycles. In TCRdb, the 5' RACE reads were re-called with MiXCR into one record per CDR3 protein. The profile shows approximately 1,000,000 distinct CDR3 sequences, around 43% of them singletons. What was sequenced was blood. Source of these receptors: a woman aged 55-69 years in good health.

The gene calls are TRBV20-1 and TRBJ2-4; 7 bases are shared with TRBD1. The closer fit of TRBJ2-7 to the DNA end suggests the J call may be wrong. The CDR3 covers 11 residues. Per germline, CDR1 DFQATT and CDR2 SNEGSKA (reference sequence). CDR3 in amino acids: CSAYTGVEQYF. Here the CDR3 DNA reads TGCAGTGCTTATACAGGGGTCGAGCAGTACTTC.

V gene TRBV5-1 combines with J gene TRBJ2-7, with 7 bases lining up with TRBD1. The CDR3 covers 15 residues. Germline loops: CDR1 SGHRS, CDR2 YFSETQ. V lost 7 bases and J lost 4; bases outside the gene matches: 14. The CDR3 DNA sequence: TGCGCCAGCGGCGGACAGGCCCGGGGTTCGTACGAGCAGTACTTC. Protein sequence: CASGGQARGSYEQYF.

This chain connects TRBV5-1 to TRBJ2-7; 9 nucleotides match TRBD1. CDR1 and CDR2 from the germline V gene are SGHRS and YFSETQ. CDR3 size: 15 residues. Trimming cost V 4 bases and J 2 bases; bases outside gene matches: 7. In nucleotides, the CDR3 is TGCGCCAGCAGCGCGGACAGGGGCGCCACCTACGAGCAGTACTTC. Protein: CASSADRGATYEQYF.

This clonotype was counted only a few times. Here the CDR3 reads CASSNRLAPPYTYEQYF. In DNA form, the CDR3 reads TGTGCCAGCAGCAACCGACTAGCGCCCCCATACACCTACGAGCAGTACTTC. J is TRBJ2-4 and V is TRBV7-9; 8 bases are a match to TRBD2. The DNA end is a closer match to TRBJ2-7, so the J assignment may be wrong. This CDR3 region has 17 residues. The germline V gene has CDR1 SEHNR and CDR2 FQNEAQ (reference sequence).

The chain recombines TRBV11-2 with TRBJ1-1; no reliable D call. V lost 0 bases and J lost 1, with 6 bases in between. The V gene's germline CDR1 is SGHAT and CDR2 FQNNGV. This CDR3 has 14 residues. For the CDR3, the DNA is TGTGCCAGCAGCTTAGATTCGGGGAACACTGAAGCTTTCTTT. Protein sequence: CASSLDSGNTEAFF.

The rearrangement joins TRBV30 to TRBJ2-2, with D tentatively TRBD1 or TRBD2 (6 bases each). Trimming took off 8 bases at V and 1 base at J, with 11 bases between the two ends. This CDR3 is 13 amino acids long. Germline assignment: CDR1 GTSNPN and CDR2 SVGIG (reference sequence). The CDR3 nucleotides are TGTGCCCCCGGGGGCGAGAACACCGGGGAGCTGTTTTTT. Its translation is CAPGGENTGELFF.

The rearrangement links TRBV12-3 or TRBV12-4 to TRBJ2-7, with D tentatively TRBD1 (6 bases). This CDR3 is built from 14 residues. Deletions cut 6 bases from V and 9 bases from J, with 21 bases between. The CDR3 DNA follows: TGTGCCAGCAGCTTCTCGCAGGGGATGTCAAGGCAGTACTTC. Translating gives CASSFSQGMSRQYF.

The V and J genes are TRBV6-6 and TRBJ2-6; the match to TRBD1 covers 9 bases. V lost 7 bases to trimming and J lost 0 bases; unmatched junction nucleotides: 7. Germline CDR1 is MNHNY and CDR2 is SVGAGI (reference sequence). This CDR3 region has 17 residues. This chain's CDR3 is CASKQGTGHSGANVLTF. The CDR3 coding sequence is TGTGCCAGCAAACAGGGGACAGGGCACTCTGGGGCCAACGTCCTGACTTTC.

The J gene is TRBJ2-5, the V gene TRBV7-6; D uncertain. This CDR3 is built from 13 residues. The germline V gene encodes CDR1 SGHVS and CDR2 FNYEAQ. With 5 bases removed from V and 3 bases from J, the gap between germline ends came to 10 bases. As DNA, the CDR3 is TGTGCCAGCAGCGTTAGTATAGAAGAGACCCAGTACTTC. Translated, it gives CASSVSIEETQYF. The complete variable domain, with remaining parts taken from reference TRBV7-6 and TRBJ2-5, reads GAGVSQSPRYKVTKRGQDVALRCDPISGHVSLYWYRQALGQGPEFLTYFNYEAQQDKSGLPNDRFSAERPEGSISTLTIQRTEQRDSAMYRCASSVSIEETQYFGPGTRLLVL.

This chain uses TRBV5-1 with TRBJ1-4; TRBD1 aligns across 7 bases. CDR3 length: 15 residues. V lost 4 bases and J lost 5; bases outside the gene matches: 8. Germline CDR1 SGHRS, CDR2 YFSETQ. The CDR3 nucleotides are TGCGCCAGCAGCGCCGCCGGGACAGCGAATGAAAAACTGTTTTTT. Translation: CASSAAGTANEKLFF.

This clonotype was seen once. The J gene is TRBJ2-7, the V gene TRBV9, with 7 bases identical to TRBD1. CDR3 size: 16 residues. CDR1 is SGDLS and CDR2 is YYNGEE in the germline V gene. Unmatched junction bases numbered 9, after V lost 0 bases and J lost 3 bases. CDR3 in amino acids: CASSVANRTGRYEQYF. The CDR3, as DNA: TGTGCCAGCAGCGTAGCCAACAGGACAGGACGCTACGAGCAGTACTTC.

The chain has TRBV6-5 and TRBJ2-5; no firm D call. Gene TRBJ2-7 matches the end of the DNA better, so the J call may be wrong. In germline, CDR1 is MNHEY, CDR2 SVGAGI. The CDR3 spans 16 residues. The CDR3: CASSYRLPVWGYEQYF. CDR3 nucleotide sequence: TGTGCCAGCAGTTACAGACTGCCGGTGTGGGGATACGAGCAGTACTTC.

The chain combines TRBV3-1 with TRBJ2-1; D tentatively fits TRBD1 or TRBD2 (7 bases each). V gave up 8 bases and J gave up 3 bases, with 17 bases separating them. This CDR3 comprises 15 residues. Germline CDR1 LGHDT, CDR2 YNNKEL (reference sequence). The CDR3 loop reads CASGRAGGFYNEQFF. DNA of the CDR3: TGTGCCAGCGGGAGGGCAGGGGGGTTCTACAATGAGCAGTTCTTC.

This clonotype was detected a few times. The J gene is TRBJ2-5, the V gene TRBV7-6; D is tentatively TRBD1 or TRBD2 (6 bases each). V lost 6 bases to trimming and J lost 5 bases, with 16 bases between them. CDR1 and CDR2 (germline): SGHVS, FNYEAQ. The CDR3 is 14 residues long. DNA for the CDR3: TGTGCCAGCAGTCTCGACCAGGGGAGGGAGACCCAGTACTTC. This codes for CASSLDQGRETQYF.

This clonotype showed up just a few times. The chain is built from TRBV2 and TRBJ2-7, with 9 bases matching TRBD2. From germline, CDR1 is SNHLY and CDR2 FYNNEI. J lost 7 bases, V lost 6 bases, and 10 bases had no gene match. The CDR3 is 14 amino acids. CDR3 coding DNA: TGTGCCAGCAGCGCATCTAGCGGGACCTGGGAGCAGTACTTC. Its translation is CASSASSGTWEQYF. Combining the CDR3 with reference TRBV2 and TRBJ2-7 gives the whole variable domain EPEVTQTPSHQVTQMGQEVILRCVPISNHLYFYWYRQILGQKVEFLVSFYNNEISEKSEIFDDQFSVERPDGSNFTLKIRSTKLEDSAMYFCASSASSGTWEQYFGPGTRLTVT.

This clonotype occurred a few times. This rearrangement joins TRBV4-2 to TRBJ2-6; D gene ambiguous. The CDR3 covers 16 residues. Germline V gene sequence: CDR1 LGHNA, CDR2 YNFKEQ. With 0 bases removed from V and 0 bases from J, the gap between germline ends came to 6 bases. CDR3 in DNA: TGTGCCAGCAGCCAAGATTCGAACTCTGGGGCCAACGTCCTGACTTTC. It codes for CASSQDSNSGANVLTF.

The chain couples TRBV7-9 to TRBJ1-1; 9 bases are a match to TRBD1. Germline assignment: CDR1 SEHNR and CDR2 FQNEAQ (reference sequence). The junction had 7 bases not matched to a gene; V was cut back by 4 bases and J by 10 bases. CDR3 length: 13 amino acids. This CDR3 reads CASSSGTGFGAFF. CDR3 bases: TGTGCCAGCAGCTCCGGGACAGGGTTTGGAGCTTTCTTT.

V is TRBV7-3 and J is TRBJ2-7; maybe TRBD1 (5 bases). Trimming took off 0 bases at V and 6 bases at J, with 12 bases between the two ends. The CDR3 totals 14 residues. Per the germline V gene, CDR1 is SGHTA and CDR2 is FQGTGA. The CDR3 spells CASSLTGQGIEQYF. CDR3 nucleotides: TGTGCCAGCAGCTTAACCGGGCAGGGTATCGAGCAGTACTTC.

The chain couples TRBV7-8 to TRBJ1-1; 9 bases align to TRBD1. The germline CDR1 and CDR2 sequences are SGHVS and FQNEAQ. Trimming at V came to 5 bases and at J to 4 bases, leaving 5 bases not matched to a gene. The CDR3 consists of 14 residues. CDR3 sequence: CASSTRDRATEAFF. CDR3 nucleotides: TGTGCCAGCAGCACCCGGGACAGGGCCACTGAAGCTTTCTTT.

This chain connects TRBV12-3 or TRBV12-4 to TRBJ2-5; no reliable D call. The CDR3 sequence is 12 residues long. V dropped 6 bases and J dropped 1 base, with 6 bases sitting between them. CDR3 DNA sequence: TGTGCCAGCAGACTCCTCCAAGAGACCCAGTACTTC. It yields the protein CASRLLQETQYF.

The chain links TRBV28 to TRBJ2-3; D gene unclear. CDR1 and CDR2 (germline): MDHEN, SYDVKM. V was clipped by 6 bases and J by 4 bases, with 11 bases between them. The CDR3 consists of 13 residues. The CDR3 coding sequence is TGTGCCAGCAGGATGCAGTTGTCAGATACGCAGTATTTT. This encodes CASRMQLSDTQYF.

This clonotype was picked up a small number of times. The chain joins TRBV7-7 to TRBJ2-3; 11 bases map to TRBD1. The V and J ends lost 5 bases and 6 bases, in that order; junction bases with no gene match: 10. The CDR3 loop spans 16 amino acids. From germline, CDR1 is SSHAT and CDR2 FNYEAQ (reference sequence). CDR3 residues: CASSARPGQGGDTQYF. Here the CDR3 DNA reads TGTGCCAGCAGCGCACGTCCGGGACAGGGGGGGGATACGCAGTATTTT.

This chain joins TRBV27 and TRBJ1-5; the D is unclear. The CDR3 is made up of 14 amino acids. Between the trimmed V and J ends, which lost 3 bases and 2 bases, there was a span of 8 bases. The germline gives CDR1 MNHEY, CDR2 SMNVEV (reference sequence). Here the CDR3 reads CASSFKNGNQPQHF. DNA for the CDR3: TGTGCCAGCAGTTTCAAGAACGGCAATCAGCCCCAGCATTTT.

The chain recombines TRBV5-4 with TRBJ2-3, with D maybe TRBD2 (7 bases). The CDR3 is 16 residues long. V lost 1 base and J lost 7, with 19 bases in between. Germline V CDR1 and CDR2: SGHNT, YYREEE (reference sequence). Here the CDR3 DNA reads TGTGCCAGCAGCTTGAGGATCCGGGGGGCGTCCAATACGCAGTATTTT. It codes for CASSLRIRGASNTQYF.

This clonotype was picked up a small number of times. This chain joins TRBV3-1 and TRBJ2-5; 10 positions agree with TRBD2. Germline V gene sequence: CDR1 LGHDT, CDR2 YNNKEL (reference sequence). V lost 0 bases, J lost 3 bases, and 1 base stayed unmatched. The CDR3 covers 15 residues. The chain's CDR3 is CASSQDLAGEETQYF. The CDR3 DNA reads TGTGCCAGCAGCCAAGATCTAGCGGGGGAAGAGACCCAGTACTTC.

The chain combines TRBV12-3 or TRBV12-4 with TRBJ2-1; 7 positions match TRBD1. J gave up 3 bases and V 4 bases, and 12 bases lay outside the gene matches. This CDR3 has 17 amino acids. CDR3 DNA sequence: TGTGCCAGCAGTTCCTCCGACAGGGTTTGGGGCTACAATGAGCAGTTCTTC. Its protein is CASSSSDRVWGYNEQFF.

Comment on this clonotype: A read error is possible here, since a much larger clone lies one base away. V is TRBV6-1 and J is TRBJ2-7; the D is unclear. The germline CDR1 and CDR2 sequences are MNHNS and SASEGT. The CDR3 consists of 14 residues. CDR3 residues: CASGEGYPSYEQYF. The CDR3 DNA reads TGTGCCAGCGGTGAAGGCTACCCCTCCTACGAGCAGTACTTC.

A few counts support this clonotype. The chain recombines TRBV27 with TRBJ1-5; TRBD1 matches at 8 bases. Trimming cost V 5 bases and J 3 bases; bases outside gene matches: 6. The CDR3 runs to 15 residues. Germline assignment: CDR1 MNHEY and CDR2 SMNVEV (reference sequence). The CDR3 is CASSTTGAPNQPQHF. CDR3 coding DNA: TGTGCCAGCAGTACGACAGGGGCCCCCAATCAGCCCCAGCATTTT.

This clonotype was observed a few times. This chain uses TRBV11-2 with TRBJ2-6, with TRBD1 identical over 12 bases. CDR3 size: 18 residues. V shed 5 bases, J shed 4 bases, and the junction held 9 bases outside the gene matches. Germline CDR1 is SGHAT and CDR2 is FQNNGV. The CDR3 reads CASSLIPGQGAGANVLTF. Here the CDR3 DNA reads TGTGCCAGCAGCCTAATACCGGGACAGGGGGCCGGGGCCAACGTCCTGACTTTC.